These 20 T cell receptor beta chains were sequenced from one sample in a study of control samples from healthy donors and cancer patients. Some clones are missing from TCRdb's copy, which holds only in-frame ones; the method was immunoSEQ multiplex PCR. This table holds about 89,000 clones, around 85% found once. Material for sequencing was blood. The receptors were sampled from a woman aged 40 to 50 in good health.

The chain couples TRBV7-7 to TRBJ2-2, with D uncertain. Trimming cost V 5 bases and J 0 bases, with 10 bases left between them. Germline-derived CDR1 and CDR2 are SSHAT and FNYEAQ (reference sequence). The CDR3 contains 15 residues. CDR3 bases: TGTGCCAGCAGCCCGCGGCCCGCGAACACCGGGGAGCTGTTTTTT. It encodes CASSPRPANTGELFF. The complete variable domain, with remaining parts taken from reference TRBV7-7 and TRBJ2-2, reads GAGVSQSPRYKVTKRGQDVTLRCDPISSHATLYWYQQALGQGPEFLTYFNYEAQPDKSGLPSDRFSAERPEGSISTLTIQRTEQRDSAMYRCASSPRPANTGELFFGEGSRLTVL.

The rearrangement joins TRBV12-5 to TRBJ2-5; possible D gene TRBD2, 6 bases. The V end lost 5 bases, the J end lost 7 bases, and 14 bases lay between the germline ends. This CDR3 is 13 amino acids long. Germline V lookup: CDR1 LGHNT, CDR2 FRNRAP. DNA of the CDR3: TGTGCTAGTGGTCCCACGGCGGAGGGGACCCAGTACTTC. Encoded protein: CASGPTAEGTQYF.

This clone has only one observation. V is TRBV27 and J is TRBJ1-4, with a weak D call TRBD1 (6 bases). Germline lookup yields CDR1 MNHEY and CDR2 SMNVEV (reference sequence). The CDR3 has 13 amino acids. Trimming cost V 6 bases and J 8 bases, with 13 bases left between them. CDR3: CASRNRVGEKLFF. Here the CDR3 DNA reads TGTGCCAGCAGGAACAGGGTGGGCGAAAAACTGTTTTTT.

The chain employs TRBV19 and TRBJ2-3; no firm D call. This CDR3 spans 11 amino acids. Trimming removed 7 bases from V and 7 bases from J, with 9 bases in between. CDR1 is LNHDA, CDR2 SQIVND, per germline (reference sequence). CDR3 region: CASKQFHTQYF. DNA of the CDR3: TGTGCCAGTAAACAGTTCCATACGCAGTATTTT.

This clone has at least ten counts. This rearrangement joins TRBV6-6 to TRBJ1-6, with D tentatively TRBD1 (5 bases). The germline gives CDR1 MNHNY, CDR2 SVGAGI (reference sequence). The CDR3 runs to 14 residues. V was cut by 6 bases and J by 7 bases, with 13 bases left in between. The CDR3 region is CASSPSGYNSPLHF. The CDR3 DNA follows: TGTGCCAGCAGCCCCTCAGGGTACAATTCACCCCTCCACTTT.

The V and J genes are TRBV19 and TRBJ1-6, with no clear D. The CDR3 length is 16 residues. Trimming pared 4 bases from V and 2 bases from J, leaving 12 bases between. Germline values: CDR1 LNHDA, CDR2 SQIVND (reference sequence). The CDR3 reads CASSKDGSTYNSPLHF. The CDR3 nucleotides are TGTGCCAGTAGTAAGGACGGGTCGACCTATAATTCACCCCTCCACTTT.

The chain couples TRBV6-2 or TRBV6-3 to TRBJ1-2, with a weak D call TRBD1 (6 bases). Germline CDR1 is MNHEY and CDR2 is SVGEGT. This CDR3 comprises 19 residues. The V end lost 0 bases, the J end lost 2 bases, and 22 bases lay between the germline ends. The CDR3 DNA is TGTGCCAGCAGTTACTCGGTTCTGAACAGGGCTCTTTTCAACTATGGCTACACCTTC. Protein product: CASSYSVLNRALFNYGYTF.

This sequence joins TRBV6-2 or TRBV6-3 and TRBJ2-2, with 7 bases matching TRBD1. The V segment lost 0 bases and the J segment 3 bases; nucleotides outside the gene matches: 10. Germline CDR1 reads MNHEY; CDR2 reads SVGEGT. The CDR3 is made up of 18 amino acids. DNA of the CDR3: TGTGCCAGCAGTTACTCGAGTGGACAGGAGTGGCACACCGGGGAGCTGTTTTTT. Translating gives CASSYSSGQEWHTGELFF.

The genes are TRBV4-1 and TRBJ1-6; D gene uncertain. Trimming took 0 bases from V and 6 from J, leaving 9 bases between them. Germline V CDR1 and CDR2: MGHRA, YSYEKL. This CDR3 is built from 15 residues. CDR3 protein: CASSQDPGTNSPLHF. The CDR3 bases are TGCGCCAGCAGCCAAGATCCGGGAACTAATTCACCCCTCCACTTT.

The rearrangement links TRBV5-4 to TRBJ1-2; D unclear. The CDR3 has 13 residues. Germline V gene sequence: CDR1 SGHNT, CDR2 YYREEE (reference sequence). V was clipped by 3 bases and J by 3 bases, with 9 bases between them. This CDR3 is CASSSKQDYGYTF. As DNA, the CDR3 is TGTGCCAGCAGCTCAAAACAAGACTATGGCTACACCTTC.

V usage is TRBV6-6 and J usage is TRBJ1-6; 9 bases align to TRBD1. V dropped 5 bases and J dropped 8; count of bases not matched to a gene: 13. The CDR3 is 17 residues long. Germline V gene lookup returns CDR1 MNHNY and CDR2 SVGAGI (reference sequence). Written as DNA, the CDR3 is TGTGCCAGCAGTCCGGGACAGGGACGACGGTCGGATTCACCCCTCCACTTT. Its translation: CASSPGQGRRSDSPLHF.

This clone was seen a single time. The chain uses TRBV30 and TRBJ1-1; tentative D call: TRBD1 (5 bases). This CDR3 has 14 residues. Trimming pared 5 bases from V and 4 bases from J, leaving 17 bases between. CDR1 and CDR2 (germline): GTSNPN, SVGIG (reference sequence). The CDR3 sequence is CAWVGLTSGTEAFF. The CDR3 DNA reads as TGTGCCTGGGTGGGACTGACATCGGGCACTGAAGCTTTCTTT.

V and J are TRBV2 and TRBJ1-5; 10 nucleotides align to TRBD1. Germline CDR1 and CDR2: SNHLY and FYNNEI. V trimming: 6 bases; J trimming: 7 bases; junction bases outside the gene matches: 6. This CDR3 region has 14 residues. As DNA, the CDR3 is TGTGCCAGCAGGGGGGACAGGGGAGGGCAGCCCCAGCATTTT. Encoded protein: CASRGDRGGQPQHF.

The CDR3 bases are TGTGCCAGCTCACCCGGGACAGTTAACACCGGGGAGCTGTTTTTT. As protein: CASSPGTVNTGELFF. The chain has TRBV18 and TRBJ2-2, with TRBD1 identical over 7 bases. Per the germline V gene, CDR1 is KGHSH and CDR2 is LQKENI. There are 15 residues in the CDR3. J lost 2 bases, V lost 3 bases, and 3 bases had no gene match.

V and J are TRBV13 and TRBJ1-1; D unclear. This CDR3 contains 12 residues. Germline V CDR1 and CDR2: PRHDT, FYEKMQ (reference sequence). Trimming took off 5 bases at V and 4 bases at J, with 8 bases between the two ends. The CDR3 spells CASSQDGTEAFF. CDR3 in DNA: TGTGCCAGCAGCCAGGACGGCACTGAAGCTTTCTTT.

The rearrangement links TRBV29-1 to TRBJ2-2, with D hard to call. CDR1 SQVTM and CDR2 ANQGSEA come from the germline V gene. This CDR3 is built from 14 residues. V lost 4 bases and J lost 3, with 12 bases in between. Here the CDR3 reads CSVGATWDTGELFF. CDR3 DNA: TGCAGCGTTGGAGCAACCTGGGACACCGGGGAGCTGTTTTTT.

The gene calls are TRBV6-6 and TRBJ1-1; TRBD1 might be the D (6 bases). CDR1 and CDR2 from the germline V gene are MNHNY and SVGAGI (reference sequence). The CDR3 loop spans 17 amino acids. The V end lost 5 bases, the J end lost 0 bases, and 19 bases lay between the germline ends. The CDR3 bases are TGTGCCAGCAGTCAAACTGCACAGGGTTTCATGAACACTGAAGCTTTCTTT. Protein: CASSQTAQGFMNTEAFF.

The chain links TRBV4-3 to TRBJ1-6; D gene unclear. With 4 bases removed from V and 5 bases from J, the gap between germline ends came to 12 bases. Germline values: CDR1 LGHNA, CDR2 YSLEER. CDR3 length: 15 residues. CDR3 in amino acids: CASSLASSDNSPLHF. CDR3 in DNA: TGCGCCAGCAGCCTTGCGAGCAGTGATAATTCACCCCTCCACTTT.

The chain has TRBV12-3 or TRBV12-4 and TRBJ2-7; unclear D gene. CDR3 length: 12 amino acids. Trimming took 8 bases from V and 0 from J, leaving 8 bases between them. CDR3: CASARFSYEQYF. CDR3 sequence (DNA): TGTGCCAGCGCACGCTTCTCCTACGAGCAGTACTTC.

The rearrangement uses TRBV10-2 and TRBJ2-2; 7 bases line up with TRBD1. CDR3 size: 13 residues. The junction had 4 bases not matched to a gene; V was cut back by 6 bases and J by 6 bases. The germline CDR1 and CDR2 sequences are WSHSY and SAAADI. The CDR3 loop reads CASRDQGAGELFF. Written as DNA, the CDR3 is TGCGCCAGCAGGGACCAGGGGGCCGGGGAGCTGTTTTTT.